This T cell receptor beta chain was retrieved from a study of blood T cells in healthy people across ages (dated by TCRdb to the mid-2010s). In terms of the full investigation: In model experiments, template switching captured about one uniquely barcoded TCR beta cDNA molecule for every two T cells. Using deep sequencing normalized with unique cDNA molecular identifiers, the study measured how TCR beta repertoire diversity changes with age. The donors were divided into four age groups: young (average roughly 15 years), middle-aged (approximately 39), aged (under 70) and long-lived (82). To avoid experimental bias, donors of different ages were randomly spread across the sequencing lanes. Using the same blood draw, the study looked at two additional independent replicas of 1 million unique cDNA reads for two donors, one aged 18 to 30 and the other aged 80 or older.

Overall study outcomes, separate from this receptor: There was a strong correlation between observed TCR beta diversity and the percentage of naive T cells measured by flow cytometry. Because profiling used bulk unsorted PBMCs, naive and antigen-experienced compartments could not be compared conclusively. Estimates of total diversity based on one million sequenced T cells were regarded as lower bounds and as underestimates. Donor CMV infection status was unknown, potentially confounding age-related changes in expanded clonotypes. As age increased, observed TCR beta diversity per million T cells dropped in a roughly linear way, and a significant reduction was already evident by age about 40. Compared with the aged group, more naive CD4+ T cells, fewer expanded clones and increased TCR diversity were shown by the long-lived group, suggesting age selection.

Libraries came from 5' RACE. Sequenced on an Illumina HiSeq 2500. A second PCR of about 6 to 12 cycles was performed with a sample-barcoded 5' primer and a J-beta primer mix. A template-switch 5' adaptor carrying 12 random nucleotides introduced a unique molecular identifier onto each TCR beta cDNA molecule. Each sample yielded at least 2.5 million CDR3-containing paired-end reads. First-strand cDNA was synthesized from all RNA with the Mint cDNA synthesis kit, primed by a TRBC-specific oligonucleotide. Following uracil-DNA glycosylase treatment, a first 18-cycle PCR with universal primers M1SS and BC2_uni_R was performed on all cDNA. Under the source paper's analysis protocol: For normalization, 1 million high-quality reads, each with a distinct molecular identifier, were randomly selected from each sample. Instead of being binned into consensus sequences, reads that shared molecular identifiers were thrown out. CDR3 identification, clonotype clustering and error correction used MiTCR with a Q25 quality threshold and the strictest error-elimination algorithm. Lower-bound total TCR beta diversity was estimated with a nonparametric unseen species model using Euler transformation. Using fastp trimming at Q25 and MiXCR clonotype assembly, TCRdb reanalyzed the public sequencing data and kept in-frame beta chains. CDR3 protein sequences are deduplicated, and each keeps its most common genes and DNA. The V and J calls shown here were made by TCRdb, not taken from the authors' results. This sample holds approximately 670,000 distinct CDR3 sequences; roughly two fifths were observed only once. About 32% of the sample rests with the top ten.

This clonotype was recorded a few times. What this receptor recognizes is not known. Per-base quality was not reported, and no clone a single base away is much larger than it. The donors were under 40 Caucasian individuals from Russia, aged roughly 6 to 90 years, who were systemically healthy. Each donor gave around 9.8 milliliters of peripheral blood, collected into EDTA-treated Vacutainer tubes. Ficoll-Paque density-gradient centrifugation was used to isolate PBMCs, with at least 7 million obtained per sample. Trizol reagent was used to extract total RNA from the PBMCs, yielding at least 6 micrograms per sample. For every donor, an aliquot of PBMCs went through flow cytometry to measure the percentages of naive CD45RAhigh/CD27high T cells. Reading the germline V gene gives CDR1 SQVTM and CDR2 ANQGSEA. V is trimmed back by 3 bases and J by 7 bases, and the junction contains 5 bases that no gene match accounts for. From its cysteine to its phenylalanine, the CDR3 spans 13 amino acids. The DNA shown is the 39-base CDR3, in frame from base 1.

This sequence originates from a man older than 75 in good health. Sequences were obtained from blood. The V and J segments used are TRBV29-1 and TRBJ2-1, and TRBD2 aligns with 8 junction nucleotides. At the DNA level, the sequence is TGCAGCGTTGATACATCGGGGGGGAATGAGCAGTTCTTC. Its coded protein is CSVDTSGGNEQFF.